These 4 T cell receptor beta chains were sequenced from one sample in a study of CD8+ T cells in alopecia areata. cDNA serving as the sequencing template came from extracted, reverse transcribed RNA. Generated by immunoSEQ multiplex PCR, the TCRdb table keeps only in-frame clones and is missing some. Here the sample spans about 200,000 clones, just over 55% being singletons. What was sequenced was CD8+ T cells sorted from blood. These receptors came from a human donor in good health.

V gene TRBV30 combines with J gene TRBJ1-4; TRBD1 agrees at 9 bases. The V gene end was trimmed by 4 bases and the J gene end by 2 bases; junction bases not matched to a gene: 2. Germline CDR1 GTSNPN, CDR2 SVGIG (reference sequence). The CDR3 is 14 amino acids. DNA of the CDR3: TGTGCCTGGACCACAGGGGGCACTAATGAAAAACTGTTTTTT. Translating it yields CAWTTGGTNEKLFF.

A few counts support this clone. The chain joins TRBV18 to TRBJ2-7; 7 bases align to TRBD2. This CDR3 comprises 14 residues. V lost 3 bases and J lost 3; bases outside the gene matches: 5. CDR1 is KGHSH and CDR2 is LQKENI in the germline V gene. CDR3 amino acids: CASSPRGDLYEQYF. CDR3 DNA sequence: TGTGCCAGCTCACCCCGGGGGGACCTCTACGAGCAGTACTTC.

This clone has only one observation. The chain is built from TRBV4-2 and TRBJ2-1, with TRBD2 matching over 9 bases. With V trimmed by 1 base and J by 8 bases, 6 bases remained unmatched. Germline values: CDR1 LGHNA, CDR2 YNFKEQ. The CDR3 consists of 15 residues. CDR3 DNA: TGTGCCAGCAGCCAAGCGCTAGCGGGGTACGATGAGCAGTTCTTC. Protein: CASSQALAGYDEQFF.

This chain links TRBV2 with TRBJ1-1; D gene uncertain. The CDR3 has 13 amino acids. Deletions cut 2 bases from V and 5 bases from J, with 9 bases between. In germline, CDR1 is SNHLY, CDR2 FYNNEI. DNA for the CDR3: TGTGCCAGCAGTGAACCGTGGGAAACTGAAGCTTTCTTT. This sequence encodes CASSEPWETEAFF.